This passage covers 23 T cell receptor beta chains from one sample sequenced in a study of CD8 T cells in Susac syndrome. The RNA, about 0.45 to 1 ug, was put through reverse transcription using random hexamers. TCRdb re-derived calls from the immunoSEQ multiplex PCR reads in MiXCR, one entry per CDR3 protein. The table has 95,000 to 150,000 distinct CDR3 sequences, roughly 94% seen once; the top ten hold more than 0.25%. Sequences were obtained from CD8+ T cells from PBMCs. The origin of the receptors is a human donor with Susac syndrome.

This chain links TRBV25-1 with TRBJ2-7; TRBD1 agrees at 8 bases. The germline V gene encodes CDR1 MGHDK and CDR2 SYGVNS. The CDR3 extends over 12 amino acids. V dropped 8 bases and J dropped 2; count of bases not matched to a gene: 2. The CDR3 DNA reads TGTGCCAGCGGACAGGGAACCTACGAGCAGTACTTC. This sequence encodes CASGQGTYEQYF.

The DNA of the CDR3 is TGTGCCAGCAGTTACGAGGGGGGAAGCTCCTACAATGAGCAGTTCTTC. This gives the protein CASSYEGGSSYNEQFF. The gene calls are TRBV6-5 and TRBJ2-1; D possibly uses TRBD1 or TRBD2 (6 bases each). Deletions cut 2 bases from V and 0 bases from J, with 11 bases between. Germline V gene sequence: CDR1 MNHEY, CDR2 SVGAGI. The length of the CDR3 is 16 residues.

The chain uses TRBV19 and TRBJ2-7, with 8 bases aligning to TRBD1. CDR3 length: 16 amino acids. Trimming took 5 bases from V and 5 from J; bases not matched to a gene: 14. Germline-derived CDR1 and CDR2 are LNHDA and SQIVND (reference sequence). The CDR3 DNA reads TGTGCCAGTAGTTCACGGGACAGGTATAGAATCGACGAGCAGTACTTC. It yields the protein CASSSRDRYRIDEQYF.

This sequence joins TRBV5-6 and TRBJ2-2; no firm D call. The CDR3 contains 13 residues. Trimming cost V 6 bases and J 7 bases, with 13 bases left between them. The germline V gene encodes CDR1 SGHDT and CDR2 YYEEEE. The CDR3 DNA reads TGTGCCAGCACCCCATTCAGTGGCGGGGAGCTGTTTTTT. Protein product: CASTPFSGGELFF.

The CDR3 sequence: CSARETSGGYNEQFF. CDR3 nucleotide sequence: TGCAGTGCTAGAGAGACTAGCGGGGGGTACAATGAGCAGTTCTTC. This sequence joins TRBV20-1 and TRBJ2-1; 13 positions match TRBD2. Germline V CDR1 and CDR2: DFQATT, SNEGSKA (reference sequence). The CDR3 is made up of 15 amino acids. V trimming: 0 bases; J trimming: 4 bases; junction bases outside the gene matches: 0.

The V call is TRBV30, the J call TRBJ1-4, with a tentative D call TRBD1 (6 bases). CDR1 GTSNPN and CDR2 SVGIG come from the germline V gene (reference sequence). The V end was cut by 3 bases, the J end by 7 bases, with 15 bases between. The CDR3 has 14 amino acids. This chain's CDR3 is CAWSPGAGIEKLFF. In DNA form, the CDR3 reads TGTGCCTGGAGCCCAGGGGCAGGGATTGAAAAACTGTTTTTT.

This chain connects TRBV6-6 to TRBJ2-3; 10 bases line up with TRBD1. The germline CDR1 and CDR2 sequences are MNHNY and SVGAGI (reference sequence). With 5 bases clipped from V and 7 bases from J, the junction kept 9 bases outside the gene matches. The CDR3 runs to 15 residues. CDR3 residues: CASSLPGQGINTQYF. In nucleotides, the CDR3 is TGTGCCAGCAGTCTACCGGGACAGGGGATTAATACGCAGTATTTT.

This rearrangement joins TRBV29-1 to TRBJ2-1; the D is unclear. Trimming pared 3 bases from V and 2 bases from J, leaving 8 bases between. Per germline, CDR1 SQVTM and CDR2 ANQGSEA. The CDR3 spans 13 residues. The CDR3 protein is CSVDSATYNEQFF. The CDR3 coding sequence is TGCAGCGTTGACAGTGCGACCTACAATGAGCAGTTCTTC.

The chain employs TRBV5-1 and TRBJ2-3; a possible D gene is TRBD1 (6 bases). The CDR3 has 17 residues. Germline CDR1 and CDR2: SGHRS and YFSETQ. Deletions cut 0 bases from V and 4 bases from J, with 18 bases between. The CDR3 DNA sequence: TGCGCCAGCAGCTTGGGGCCTCAGGGAAAGGGGGCAGATACGCAGTATTTT. Its translation is CASSLGPQGKGADTQYF.

This rearrangement joins TRBV5-4 to TRBJ1-2, with D tentatively TRBD1 (5 bases). In germline, CDR1 is SGHNT, CDR2 YYREEE (reference sequence). The CDR3 consists of 15 residues. Trimming took 0 bases from V and 5 from J, leaving 14 bases between them. For the CDR3, the DNA is TGTGCCAGCAGCTTGGCCTTGGCAGGGACTTATGGCTACACCTTC. Translation gives CASSLALAGTYGYTF. The full variable domain, in which reference TRBV5-4 and TRBJ1-2 provide the parts outside the CDR3, is ETGVTQSPTHLIKTRGQQVTLRCSSQSGHNTVSWYQQALGQGPQFIFQYYREEENGRGNFPPRFSGLQFPNYSSELNVNALELDDSALYLCASSLALAGTYGYTFGSGTRLTVV.

This clonotype was seen a single time. This chain connects TRBV20-1 to TRBJ1-1, with 8 bases that match TRBD1. Per germline, CDR1 DFQATT and CDR2 SNEGSKA (reference sequence). The CDR3 has 11 amino acids. With 0 bases clipped from V and 11 bases from J, the junction kept 2 bases outside the gene matches. The CDR3 coding sequence is TGCAGTGCTAGAGATCGACAGGGGGCTTTCTTT. It encodes CSARDRQGAFF.

V usage is TRBV12-3 or TRBV12-4 and J usage is TRBJ1-2, with TRBD1 matching 9 bases. V was pared by 7 bases and J by 2 bases, with 5 bases of the junction left unmatched. The CDR3 runs 14 residues. The CDR3 DNA reads TGTGCCAGCACTCGGGACAGGGCAAACTATGGCTACACCTTC. This encodes CASTRDRANYGYTF.

This clonotype appeared a single time. This sequence joins TRBV6-5 and TRBJ2-7; 8 positions match TRBD2. The ends lost 2 bases at V and 0 bases at J; junction bases unmatched: 9. The germline CDR1 and CDR2 sequences are MNHEY and SVGAGI. This CDR3 comprises 17 residues. CDR3 in amino acids: CASSYLVRRGASYEQYF. The DNA of the CDR3 is TGTGCCAGCAGTTACCTCGTTAGGCGGGGGGCCTCCTACGAGCAGTACTTC.

This chain joins TRBV2 and TRBJ1-5; tentatively, D is TRBD1 (5 bases). The CDR3 is 15 residues long. In germline, CDR1 is SNHLY, CDR2 FYNNEI. Trimming pared 7 bases from V and 3 bases from J, leaving 16 bases between. As DNA, the CDR3 is TGTGCCAGCATTCAGGGCCCTCCCCCCAATCAGCCCCAGCATTTT. Its translation is CASIQGPPPNQPQHF.

The chain is built from TRBV29-1 and TRBJ1-4; tentatively, D is TRBD1 (6 bases). CDR1 and CDR2 (germline): SQVTM, ANQGSEA. The CDR3 contains 14 residues. V was shortened by 3 bases and J by 0 bases, with 8 bases between the two germline ends. Written as DNA, the CDR3 is TGCAGCGTTGATTCAGGGGCAACTAATGAAAAACTGTTTTTT. Translated: CSVDSGATNEKLFF.

This chain joins TRBV29-1 and TRBJ1-4, with D tentatively TRBD1 (5 bases). The CDR3 totals 15 residues. V was pared by 0 bases and J by 2 bases, with 10 bases between. Germline V gives CDR1 SQVTM, CDR2 ANQGSEA. CDR3 amino acids: CSVEDLGRTNEKLFF. The CDR3 DNA reads TGCAGCGTTGAAGATCTGGGGCGCACTAATGAAAAACTGTTTTTT.

This rearrangement joins TRBV7-9 to TRBJ2-3; TRBD1 agrees at 11 bases. V shed 4 bases, J shed 3 bases, and the junction held 3 bases outside the gene matches. The CDR3 is 15 residues long. From germline, CDR1 is SEHNR and CDR2 FQNEAQ (reference sequence). The CDR3 bases are TGTGCCAGCAGCTCCCGGGACAGGGGGACAGATACGCAGTATTTT. It is translated as CASSSRDRGTDTQYF.

The chain employs TRBV27 and TRBJ2-7, with TRBD1 matching 8 bases. In germline, CDR1 is MNHEY, CDR2 SMNVEV (reference sequence). V lost 5 bases and J lost 8; bases outside the gene matches: 5. The CDR3 has 12 residues. CDR3 residues: CASSPDRGKQYF. DNA of the CDR3: TGTGCCAGCAGTCCAGACAGGGGCAAGCAGTACTTC.

This chain uses TRBV29-1 with TRBJ2-3; TRBD2 matches 9 bases. The CDR3 has 16 amino acids. Per the germline V gene, CDR1 is SQVTM and CDR2 is ANQGSEA. J gave up 4 bases and V 3 bases, and 11 bases lay outside the gene matches. Here the CDR3 reads CSVEGVASGVSDTQYF. For the CDR3, the DNA is TGCAGCGTTGAGGGGGTGGCTAGCGGGGTGTCAGATACGCAGTATTTT.

V usage is TRBV5-4 and J usage is TRBJ2-4; a possible D gene is TRBD1 (6 bases). Trimming shortened V by 0 bases and J by 7 bases, and 11 bases separated the two germline ends. The CDR3 runs 14 residues. CDR1 SGHNT and CDR2 YYREEE come from the germline V gene (reference sequence). The CDR3 spells CASSLEGQGNIQYF. The CDR3 bases are TGTGCCAGCAGCTTGGAGGGTCAGGGGAACATTCAGTACTTC.

The V call is TRBV7-9, the J call TRBJ2-3; the D gene could be TRBD1 or TRBD2 (5 bases each). Looked up from germline, CDR1 is SEHNR and CDR2 is FQNEAQ (reference sequence). The V end was cut by 2 bases, the J end by 1 base, with 13 bases between. The CDR3 sequence is 16 residues long. The CDR3 coding sequence is TGTGCCAGCAGCTTACCTGCTAGGGGAGGCACAGATACGCAGTATTTT. This sequence encodes CASSLPARGGTDTQYF.

The chain combines TRBV7-9 with TRBJ1-1; no clear D. CDR1 and CDR2 (germline): SEHNR, FQNEAQ (reference sequence). The CDR3 consists of 13 residues. The V end lost 3 bases, the J end lost 7 bases, and 12 bases lay between the germline ends. CDR3 DNA sequence: TGTGCCAGCAGCTTGGGGTTCCCGTTTGAAGCTTTCTTT. This encodes CASSLGFPFEAFF.

The V call is TRBV9, the J call TRBJ1-2; D ambiguous. The CDR3 has 15 amino acids. Germline lookup yields CDR1 SGDLS and CDR2 YYNGEE. V lost 3 bases to trimming and J lost 2 bases, with 14 bases between them. CDR3: CASSGELDGNYGYTF. The CDR3 DNA follows: TGTGCCAGCAGCGGGGAGCTGGACGGAAACTATGGCTACACCTTC.